This entry describes one TCR beta chain. This clonotype is labeled medium-sized (0.01 to 0.1%). Which antigen it targets is not known. The sample holds no much larger clone one base away, and base qualities are not on file. Genomic DNA extracted from blood, in amounts of 250-500 ng, served as the starting material for amplifying TRB repertoires. This specimen belongs to a study of T and B cells in COVID-19 patients (dated by TCRdb to 2020 to 2021). For the wider study: In this study, adaptive immunity was profiled in COVID-19 patients who either had active infection or had recovered, using TRB and IGH repertoire sequencing of peripheral blood. The recovered cohort included more than 15 patients who contributed 20 or so samples, and most of those patients had mild to moderate COVID-19 that was managed on an outpatient basis. A median age of roughly 32 years was recorded in the recovered cohort versus roughly 67 years in the active-infection cohort. Critical illness requiring mechanical ventilation or ECMO was present in about 55% of the 20 patients in the active-infection cohort. Comorbidities linked to unfavorable COVID-19 outcome were present in 18 of 20 patients in the active-infection cohort. The repository of TCR and BCR sequences included some 70 time points from about 35 patients, and more than 8 million TCR sequences were analysed. A couple of patients were in both the active and recovered cohorts because samples existed from active disease and from after recovery. An age-matched reference group of fewer than 45 healthy donors negative for COVID-19 antibodies was used as the comparison for repertoire analyses. Up to about 10 follow-up blood samples were collected per patient, with some samples spanning different disease stages in the same individual. The full study reports these points: A total of 2,331 exclusive TCR clusters, including approximately 33 low-pGen clusters, were found in the recovered cohort. In patients with COVID-19, the usage of TRBV/TRBJ genes was reported to be strongly skewed. During active COVID-19 the TRB repertoires were highly clonal, but at recovery diversity and richness rose above the levels seen in healthy donors. Prospective validation of the reported TCR clusters was stated to be required before clinical use. The size of the cohort was considered insufficient for assessing HLA contributions to COVID-19 susceptibility or severity. Few blood samples were available from mildly ill patients while symptoms were present, and early samples from severe cases were likewise scarce. Specific T cell subsets (CD4+/Treg/CD8+) and sorted SARS-CoV-2-responsive or tetramer+ T cells had not yet been sequenced, with those experiments still ongoing.

TCRdb shows the sequencer as Illumina MiSeq. TRB rearrangements were amplified by multiplex PCR with BIOMED2 TRB-A/B primer pools. Illumina-compatible adapters and 7-nucleotide sample barcodes were added to the amplicons in two consecutive PCRs. Phusion HS II polymerase was used for all library PCRs. Amplicons were gel-purified with the NucleoSpin Gel and PCR Clean-up kit, quantified on Qubit, and pooled at roughly 4.3 nM. Before Illumina next-generation sequencing, the quality of the amplicon pool was assessed on an Agilent 2100 Bioanalyzer. The authors' pipeline ran thus. Annotation of TRB rearrangements was performed with MiXCR 3.0.8 using the default MiXCR reference library. Non-productive reads and sequences with fewer than 2 reads were removed, and every unique CDR3 nucleotide sequence was treated as one clone. Clonality, diversity, richness and V-J gene usage were calculated in R 3.5.1. GLIPH2 was used for TCR clustering by CDR3 similarity, and generation probabilities were calculated by OLGA. GLIPH2 clusters were kept only if they contained at least four unique TCR clonotypes found in at least three individuals. The public reads were quality trimmed at Q25 with fastp and then assembled into clones with MiXCR by TCRdb, keeping productive beta chains. Each record represents a unique CDR3 protein, reported with the most common genes and DNA among its rows. The V and J calls were determined by TCRdb, not by the authors. A total of some 13,000 distinct CDR3 sequences appear in this sample, roughly 23% of them only once. 4% of the sample is taken by the ten largest.

The germline V gene sets CDR1 to KGHSH and CDR2 to LQKENI. The CDR3 contains 15 residues, cysteine and phenylalanine counted. The DNA shown is the 45-base CDR3, in frame from base 1. Cut back by 5 bases and 0 bases, the V and J ends lie 10 bases apart. The source material was blood. The sequence was obtained from a human donor who had recovered from COVID-19. The V and J genes are TRBV18 and TRBJ2-2; 6 matching bases give a weak D call of TRBD1. Here the CDR3 is given as CASSAGTTNTGELFF. Here is the DNA: TGTGCCAGCTCAGCCGGGACAACGAACACCGGGGAGCTGTTTTTT.